This T cell receptor (beta chain) emerged from a study of blood T cell repertoires in COVID-19. Trimming removed 2 bases at V and 8 bases at J, with 22 bases between. This CDR3 region has 16 residues. Germline-derived CDR1 and CDR2 are SGHRS and YFSETQ. Generated by immunoSEQ multiplex PCR, the TCRdb table keeps only in-frame clones and is missing some. The sample carries around 150,000 clones, under 85% recorded once. This clone was recorded a few times. The rearrangement links TRBV5-1 to TRBJ1-2; tentatively, D is TRBD1 (6 bases). Sequenced input: peripheral blood. The sequence came from a man aged 45-60 years with active or convalescent COVID-19. Here the CDR3 reads CASSFSSLQGSGGYTF. The CDR3 DNA reads TGCGCCAGCAGCTTTTCTTCCTTACAGGGCTCAGGAGGCTACACCTTC.